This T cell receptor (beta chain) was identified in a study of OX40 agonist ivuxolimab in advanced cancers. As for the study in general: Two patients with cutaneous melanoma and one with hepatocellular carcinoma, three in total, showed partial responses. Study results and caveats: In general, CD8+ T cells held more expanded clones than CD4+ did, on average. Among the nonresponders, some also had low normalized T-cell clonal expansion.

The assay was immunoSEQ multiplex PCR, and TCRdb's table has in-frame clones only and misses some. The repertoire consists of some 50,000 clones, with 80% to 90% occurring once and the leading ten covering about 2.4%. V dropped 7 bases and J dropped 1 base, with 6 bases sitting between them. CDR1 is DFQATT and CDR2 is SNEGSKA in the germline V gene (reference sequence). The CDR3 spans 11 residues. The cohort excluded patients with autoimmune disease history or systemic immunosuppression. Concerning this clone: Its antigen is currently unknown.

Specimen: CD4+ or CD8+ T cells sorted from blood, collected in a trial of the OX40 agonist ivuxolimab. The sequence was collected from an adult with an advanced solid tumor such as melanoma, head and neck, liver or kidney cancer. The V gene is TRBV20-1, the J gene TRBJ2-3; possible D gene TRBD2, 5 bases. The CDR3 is CSGRGTDTQYF. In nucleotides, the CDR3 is TGCAGTGGGCGGGGCACAGATACGCAGTATTTT.